These T cell receptor beta chains were read from a single sample in a study of blood T cells in healthy people across ages. TCRdb reanalysed the 5' RACE reads using MiXCR and keeps one entry per CDR3 protein. The data hold about 930,000 distinct CDR3 sequences, with almost 30% observed a single time. These data also formed part of another study, on T cells of mothers and their children.

Source material: blood. Receptors were obtained from a woman aged 40 to 49 in good health. CDR3s include the opening cysteine and the closing phenylalanine or tryptophan. Each record gives: V gene, J gene, clone size, D gene, CDR3 protein, CDR3 DNA. The D gene is left open where the match is weak. Clone size is given for some rows only: seen once, a few or many times, or a class if the clone is expanded.

V gene: TRBV7-2
J gene: TRBJ2-1
clone size: few
D gene: -
CDR3 protein: CASSPANVEQFF
CDR3 DNA: TGTGCCAGCAGCCCCGCGAACGTCGAGCAGTTCTTC

V gene: TRBV19
J gene: TRBJ1-5
clone size: few
D gene: TRBD1
CDR3 protein: CASSIDLTGGSPQHF
CDR3 DNA: TGTGCCAGTAGTATAGATCTAACAGGGGGCTCGCCCCAGCATTTT

V gene: TRBV5-1
J gene: TRBJ2-7
clone size: many
D gene: -
CDR3 protein: CASRGYTYEQYF
CDR3 DNA: TGCGCCAGCAGGGGGTACACCTACGAGCAGTACTTC

V gene: TRBV7-9
J gene: TRBJ2-4
clone size: once
D gene: -
CDR3 protein: CASSLERAVQYF
CDR3 DNA: TGTGCCAGCAGCTTAGAGCGGGCAGTACAGTACTTC

V gene: TRBV9
J gene: TRBJ2-1
clone size: -
D gene: TRBD2
CDR3 protein: CASSVWSSGSSNEQFF
CDR3 DNA: TGTGCCAGCAGCGTATGGTCTAGCGGGTCTTCCAATGAGCAGTTCTTC

V gene: TRBV5-5
J gene: TRBJ2-5
clone size: -
D gene: TRBD1
CDR3 protein: CASSKQGKETQYF
CDR3 DNA: TGTGCCAGCAGCAAACAGGGGAAGGAGACCCAGTACTTC

V gene: TRBV7-6
J gene: TRBJ2-4
clone size: many
D gene: TRBD1
CDR3 protein: CASSLPIGGTGGTKNIQYF
CDR3 DNA: TGTGCCAGCAGCTTACCAATAGGAGGGACAGGGGGGACCAAAAACATTCAGTACTTC

V gene: TRBV21-1
J gene: TRBJ2-7
clone size: few
D gene: -
CDR3 protein: CASSKAQFQPSYEQYF
CDR3 DNA: TGTGCCAGCAGCAAAGCGCAGTTCCAGCCCTCCTACGAGCAGTACTTC

V gene: TRBV7-2
J gene: TRBJ2-3
clone size: -
D gene: TRBD1
CDR3 protein: CTSSPGQGRADTQYF
CDR3 DNA: TGTACCAGCAGCCCAGGACAGGGTAGGGCAGATACGCAGTATTTT

V gene: TRBV7-8
J gene: TRBJ2-7
clone size: -
D gene: -
CDR3 protein: CASSSDWYEQYF
CDR3 DNA: TGTGCCAGCAGCTCGGACTGGTACGAGCAGTACTTC

V gene: TRBV6-6
J gene: TRBJ2-7
clone size: many
D gene: TRBD2
CDR3 protein: CASTRGLVYEQYF
CDR3 DNA: TGTGCCAGCACCCGCGGACTAGTCTACGAGCAGTACTTC

V gene: TRBV7-9
J gene: TRBJ1-3
clone size: -
D gene: -
CDR3 protein: CASSVANTIYF
CDR3 DNA: TGTGCCAGCAGCGTCGCGAACACCATATATTTT

V gene: TRBV6-2/TRBV6-3
J gene: TRBJ2-7
clone size: -
D gene: -
CDR3 protein: CASSYSRSDEQYF
CDR3 DNA: TGTGCCAGCAGTTACTCCAGGAGCGACGAGCAGTACTTC

V gene: TRBV6-4
J gene: TRBJ1-2
clone size: -
D gene: -
CDR3 protein: CASSDSETAASDYTF
CDR3 DNA: TGTGCCAGCAGTGACTCGGAGACGGCGGCTTCTGACTACACCTTC

V gene: TRBV4-2
J gene: TRBJ2-7
clone size: -
D gene: -
CDR3 protein: CASSQEESEQYF
CDR3 DNA: TGTGCCAGCAGCCAAGAGGAGAGCGAGCAGTACTTC

V gene: TRBV28
J gene: TRBJ1-3
clone size: few
D gene: -
CDR3 protein: CASTGTLAGNTIYF
CDR3 DNA: TGTGCCAGCACAGGGACATTGGCAGGAAACACCATATATTTT

V gene: TRBV7-2
J gene: TRBJ1-1
clone size: -
D gene: -
CDR3 protein: CASTLVGSNTEAFF
CDR3 DNA: TGTGCCAGCACCCTCGTTGGGAGTAACACTGAAGCTTTCTTT

V gene: TRBV5-1
J gene: TRBJ1-6
clone size: once
D gene: TRBD1
CDR3 protein: CASSPPPTGVDFKSPLHF
CDR3 DNA: TGCGCCAGCAGCCCTCCTCCTACAGGGGTGGATTTTAAGTCACCCCTCCACTTT

V gene: TRBV5-1
J gene: TRBJ2-3
clone size: -
D gene: -
CDR3 protein: CASSLRLTGYTDTQYF
CDR3 DNA: TGCGCCAGCAGCTTACGACTAACGGGTTACACAGATACGCAGTATTTT

V gene: TRBV7-9
J gene: TRBJ2-3
clone size: few
D gene: TRBD2
CDR3 protein: CASSFPQNSGANTDTQYF
CDR3 DNA: TGTGCCAGCAGCTTCCCCCAAAATAGCGGGGCTAACACAGATACGCAGTATTTT

V gene: TRBV18
J gene: TRBJ2-7
clone size: -
D gene: -
CDR3 protein: CASSPRWGPYEQYF
CDR3 DNA: TGTGCCAGCTCACCACGGTGGGGGCCCTACGAGCAGTACTTC

V gene: TRBV18
J gene: TRBJ1-4
clone size: -
D gene: TRBD1
CDR3 protein: CASSIGTDNEKLFF
CDR3 DNA: TGTGCCAGCTCGATCGGGACAGACAATGAAAAACTGTTTTTT

V gene: TRBV6-6
J gene: TRBJ2-1
clone size: -
D gene: -
CDR3 protein: CASSYSQGVANEQFF
CDR3 DNA: TGTGCCAGCAGTTACTCCCAGGGAGTGGCCAATGAGCAGTTCTTC

V gene: TRBV30
J gene: TRBJ1-5
clone size: -
D gene: -
CDR3 protein: CAWRVGQGDQPQHF
CDR3 DNA: TGTGCCTGGAGGGTAGGGCAGGGAGATCAGCCCCAGCATTTT

V gene: TRBV18
J gene: TRBJ2-7
clone size: -
D gene: -
CDR3 protein: CASLPSSYEQYF
CDR3 DNA: TGTGCCAGCTTGCCAAGCTCCTACGAGCAGTACTTC

V gene: TRBV20-1
J gene: TRBJ1-1
clone size: many
D gene: -
CDR3 protein: CSATPNTEAFF
CDR3 DNA: TGCAGTGCTACCCCGAACACTGAAGCTTTCTTT

V gene: TRBV6-6
J gene: TRBJ1-6
clone size: -
D gene: TRBD1
CDR3 protein: CASSPGQLNSPLHF
CDR3 DNA: TGTGCCAGCTCTCCGGGACAGCTTAATTCACCCCTCCACTTT

V gene: TRBV6-6
J gene: TRBJ2-3
clone size: few
D gene: TRBD1
CDR3 protein: CASSYEGQRTDTQYF
CDR3 DNA: TGTGCCAGCAGTTATGAGGGACAGCGCACAGATACGCAGTATTTT

V gene: TRBV15
J gene: TRBJ1-1
clone size: -
D gene: -
CDR3 protein: CATSYDPTTQNTEAFF
CDR3 DNA: TGTGCCACCAGCTACGACCCGACCACTCAGAACACTGAAGCTTTCTTT

V gene: TRBV12-3/TRBV12-4
J gene: TRBJ1-5
clone size: -
D gene: -
CDR3 protein: CASSLTSLSNQPQHF
CDR3 DNA: TGTGCCAGCAGTTTGACATCGTTGAGCAATCAGCCCCAGCATTTT

V gene: TRBV30
J gene: TRBJ1-5
clone size: once
D gene: -
CDR3 protein: CAWSPGLGNQPQHF
CDR3 DNA: TGTGCCTGGAGCCCAGGGTTGGGCAATCAGCCCCAGCATTTT

V gene: TRBV6-6
J gene: TRBJ1-5
clone size: -
D gene: -
CDR3 protein: CASRPSTSRNQPQHF
CDR3 DNA: TGTGCCAGCAGGCCATCGACATCCCGCAATCAGCCCCAGCATTTT

V gene: TRBV28
J gene: TRBJ2-4
clone size: few
D gene: TRBD1
CDR3 protein: CAGSSGQGRYF
CDR3 DNA: TGTGCCGGCAGTTCCGGACAGGGAAGGTACTTC

V gene: TRBV6-5
J gene: TRBJ1-1
clone size: few
D gene: -
CDR3 protein: CASSYWENTEAFF
CDR3 DNA: TGTGCCAGCAGCTACTGGGAAAACACTGAAGCTTTCTTT

V gene: TRBV3-1
J gene: TRBJ2-1
clone size: few
D gene: TRBD1
CDR3 protein: CASSQVTRDSSYEQFF
CDR3 DNA: TGTGCCAGCAGCCAAGTAACCAGGGACAGCTCCTACGAGCAGTTCTTC

V gene: TRBV12-3/TRBV12-4
J gene: TRBJ2-6
clone size: many
D gene: -
CDR3 protein: CASKRSGSGANVLTF
CDR3 DNA: TGTGCCAGCAAGAGGTCGGGGTCCGGGGCCAACGTCCTGACTTTC

V gene: TRBV15
J gene: TRBJ1-1
clone size: few
D gene: -
CDR3 protein: CATSRVALRGTEAFF
CDR3 DNA: TGTGCCACCAGCAGAGTCGCCCTCAGAGGCACTGAAGCTTTCTTT

V gene: TRBV7-9
J gene: TRBJ2-7
clone size: few
D gene: TRBD1
CDR3 protein: CASSLAWTGRHEQYF
CDR3 DNA: TGTGCCAGCAGCTTAGCCTGGACAGGGAGACACGAGCAGTACTTC

V gene: TRBV28
J gene: TRBJ1-2
clone size: -
D gene: -
CDR3 protein: CASSLPHYGYTF
CDR3 DNA: TGTGCCAGCAGTTTACCCCATTATGGCTACACCTTC

V gene: TRBV25-1
J gene: TRBJ2-1
clone size: many
D gene: TRBD2
CDR3 protein: CASSESGGLYNEQFF
CDR3 DNA: TGTGCCAGCAGTGAGAGCGGGGGCCTCTACAATGAGCAGTTCTTC

V gene: TRBV12-3/TRBV12-4
J gene: TRBJ2-3
clone size: few
D gene: TRBD2
CDR3 protein: CASSLRLAADTQYF
CDR3 DNA: TGTGCCAGCAGTTTGAGACTAGCTGCAGATACGCAGTATTTT

V gene: TRBV12-3/TRBV12-4
J gene: TRBJ1-2
clone size: once
D gene: -
CDR3 protein: CASGGEVGDYTF
CDR3 DNA: TGTGCCAGCGGCGGCGAGGTGGGAGACTACACCTTC

V gene: TRBV3-1
J gene: TRBJ2-7
clone size: few
D gene: -
CDR3 protein: CASSQETYLLRAEQYF
CDR3 DNA: TGTGCCAGCAGCCAAGAGACATACCTCTTAAGGGCCGAGCAGTACTTC

V gene: TRBV6-1
J gene: TRBJ1-2
clone size: few
D gene: -
CDR3 protein: CASSETYRVPYGYTF
CDR3 DNA: TGTGCCAGCAGTGAAACTTACCGGGTCCCTTATGGCTACACCTTC